Below, 28 T cell receptor beta chains from the same sample are listed, as sequenced in a study of T cells in Graves' hyperthyroidism and ophthalmopathy. RNA transcripts served as the template for amplifying TCR beta CDR3 regions. When the TCR CDR3 underwent first-round RT-PCR, the HTBI primer set was used. TCRdb independently ran MiXCR on the multiplex PCR reads; one entry per CDR3 protein. In the table there are under 350,000 distinct CDR3 sequences, around 20% of which are singletons. Sequenced input: blood. The receptors derive from a woman in her forties or fifties with Graves' hyperthyroidism.

This clonotype was seen many times. The chain joins TRBV11-2 to TRBJ2-2; the match to TRBD1 covers 7 bases. V was clipped by 0 bases and J by 4 bases; unmatched bases: 2. The CDR3 loop spans 15 amino acids. Germline V gene data show CDR1 as SGHAT and CDR2 as FQNNGV. The CDR3 region is CASSLDDRATGELFF. The DNA of the CDR3 is TGTGCCAGCAGCTTAGACGACAGGGCCACCGGGGAGCTGTTTTTT.

This clonotype was seen a handful of times. This chain connects TRBV29-1 to TRBJ2-7, with D perhaps TRBD2 (6 bases). From germline, CDR1 is SQVTM and CDR2 ANQGSEA. V was clipped by 4 bases and J by 3 bases, with 10 bases between them. The CDR3 covers 12 residues. In DNA form, the CDR3 reads TGCAGCGTTGGACTAGGAATCTACGAGCAGTACTTC. Protein: CSVGLGIYEQYF.

This chain joins TRBV5-1 and TRBJ2-2, with 10 bases lining up with TRBD1. The CDR3 sequence is 16 residues long. The J segment lost 6 bases and the V segment lost 5 bases, leaving 10 bases of the junction unmatched. Germline values: CDR1 SGHRS, CDR2 YFSETQ. In DNA, the CDR3 is TGCGCCAGCAGTTCCGGGACAGGGGTGGTCGCCGGGGAGCTGTTTTTT. It translates to CASSSGTGVVAGELFF.

The chain joins TRBV27 to TRBJ2-7; TRBD2 matches at 11 bases. Germline V gives CDR1 MNHEY, CDR2 SMNVEV (reference sequence). This CDR3 comprises 16 residues. The J segment lost 5 bases and the V segment lost 1 base, leaving 7 bases of the junction unmatched. The DNA of the CDR3 is TGTGCCAGCAGTTTATGGGCTAGCGGGGGGAGTAACGAGCAGTACTTC. Protein product: CASSLWASGGSNEQYF.

Comment on this clonotype: At one end, the junction sequence differs from germline, possibly due to a read error. The V gene is TRBV3-1, the J gene TRBJ2-5, with 10 bases that match TRBD2. This CDR3 has 15 residues. Germline-derived CDR1 and CDR2 are LGHDT and YNNKEL (reference sequence). The CDR3 sequence: CACSQGASGGGTQYF. The CDR3 coding sequence is TGTGCCTGCAGCCAAGGGGCTAGCGGGGGCGGGACCCAGTACTTC.

This clonotype turned up a few times. The chain recombines TRBV6-5 with TRBJ2-7, with a weak D call TRBD2 (6 bases). Germline V lookup: CDR1 MNHEY, CDR2 SVGAGI. With 0 bases removed from V and 0 bases from J, the gap between germline ends came to 9 bases. The CDR3 spans 15 residues. CDR3 in amino acids: CASSYSPSASYEQYF. The CDR3 nucleotides read TGTGCCAGCAGTTACTCACCTAGCGCCTCCTACGAGCAGTACTTC.

This clonotype was counted at least ten times. The chain has TRBV2 and TRBJ2-7, with D hard to call. V was pared by 5 bases and J by 7 bases, with 15 bases between. The CDR3 is 13 residues long. Germline CDR1 is SNHLY and CDR2 is FYNNEI. CDR3 region: CASSPPLLEEQYF. CDR3 coding DNA: TGTGCCAGCAGTCCCCCCCTACTTGAGGAGCAGTACTTC.

V is TRBV6-5 and J is TRBJ2-6, with TRBD1 matching 7 bases. Germline V gives CDR1 MNHEY, CDR2 SVGAGI. CDR3 length: 15 amino acids. The V gene end was trimmed by 4 bases and the J gene end by 4 bases; junction bases not matched to a gene: 4. The CDR3 loop reads CASSLGGRGANVLTF. In DNA, the CDR3 is TGTGCCAGCAGTTTAGGGGGCCGGGGGGCCAACGTCCTGACTTTC.

The rearrangement joins TRBV6-5 to TRBJ1-1; D remains unclear. V lost 2 bases and J 1 base, leaving 14 bases between the germline ends. Germline loops: CDR1 MNHEY, CDR2 SVGAGI. This CDR3 contains 16 residues. CDR3 loop: CASSYRREARNTEAFF. The CDR3 DNA sequence: TGTGCCAGCAGTTACCGGAGGGAGGCTAGGAACACTGAAGCTTTCTTT.

CDR3 amino acids: CASSPSGTSGIYNEQFF. The CDR3 DNA is TGTGCCAGCAGCCCTAGCGGGACTAGCGGGATATACAATGAGCAGTTCTTC. The chain employs TRBV7-2 and TRBJ2-1, with 13 bases aligning to TRBD2. The CDR3 sequence is 17 residues long. The junction had 8 bases not matched to a gene; V was cut back by 5 bases and J by 4 bases. Germline V gene lookup returns CDR1 SGHTA and CDR2 FQGNSA.

The chain carries TRBV7-9 and TRBJ2-1, with 10 nucleotides matching TRBD2. Germline lookup yields CDR1 SEHNR and CDR2 FQNEAQ (reference sequence). Unmatched junction bases numbered 9, after V lost 0 bases and J lost 13 bases. The CDR3 extends over 15 amino acids. The CDR3 nucleotides read TGTGCCAGCAGCTTAGCGCTGAGTAGCGGGGGGCCTCAGTTCTTC. This codes for CASSLALSSGGPQFF. Looking up the rest from reference TRBV7-9 and TRBJ2-1 gives the full variable domain: DTGVSQNPRHKITKRGQNVTFRCDPISEHNRLYWYRQTLGQGPEFLTYFQNEAQLEKSRLLSDRFSAERPKGSFSTLEIQRTEQGDSAMYLCASSLALSSGGPQFFGPGTRLTVL.

At least ten counts were recorded for this clonotype. The V and J genes are TRBV28 and TRBJ2-4, with D unclear. The V end was cut by 9 bases, the J end by 1 base, with 16 bases between. The germline gives CDR1 MDHEN, CDR2 SYDVKM. The CDR3 contains 15 residues. DNA for the CDR3: TGTGCCAGGGCGACGTGTGGTGCGGCCAAAAACATTCAGTACTTC. This sequence encodes CARATCGAAKNIQYF.

The chain has TRBV5-1 and TRBJ2-2; D might be TRBD1 (5 bases). Germline lookup yields CDR1 SGHRS and CDR2 YFSETQ. CDR3 size: 16 residues. V shed 6 bases and J shed 7 bases, with 22 bases lying between them. The DNA for the CDR3 is TGCGCCAGCACCCCAGGTGGTCCAGTTCAGGGCGGGGAGCTGTTTTTT. This codes for CASTPGGPVQGGELFF.

In its sample, this clonotype was seen many times. The chain combines TRBV28 with TRBJ1-1; 8 nucleotides align to TRBD1. From germline, CDR1 is MDHEN and CDR2 SYDVKM. Trimming took 3 bases from V and 0 from J; bases not matched to a gene: 15. This CDR3 is 19 amino acids long. The CDR3 DNA is TGTGCCAGCAGTTTTCCCGCCCGGACAGGGACAAAGATGAACACTGAAGCTTTCTTT. Translating gives CASSFPARTGTKMNTEAFF.

This clonotype was detected many times. The chain couples TRBV7-3 to TRBJ2-1; the D gene is possibly TRBD1 (6 bases). Trimming took 4 bases from V and 6 from J, leaving 10 bases between them. Germline loops: CDR1 SGHTA, CDR2 FQGTGA. The CDR3 contains 13 residues. For the CDR3, the DNA is TGTGCCAGCAGCTCGGGACACATCAATGAGCAGTTCTTC. This gives the protein CASSSGHINEQFF.

Ten or more counts support this clonotype. The rearrangement uses TRBV12-3 or TRBV12-4 and TRBJ1-2; 7 bases align to TRBD1. The CDR3 consists of 15 residues. Unmatched junction bases numbered 9, after V lost 6 bases and J lost 2 bases. CDR3 region: CASRRNRGANYGYTF. CDR3 in DNA: TGTGCCAGCAGGCGAAACAGGGGTGCCAACTATGGCTACACCTTC.

In this sample, this clonotype turned up a few times. This chain uses TRBV19 with TRBJ1-5; 7 nucleotides align to TRBD1. The V gene's germline CDR1 is LNHDA and CDR2 SQIVND (reference sequence). V was clipped by 5 bases and J by 4 bases; unmatched bases: 11. This CDR3 is 16 amino acids long. The CDR3 DNA follows: TGTGCCAGTAGTGCGGTCGACAGGGTAGGTAATCAGCCCCAGCATTTT. This codes for CASSAVDRVGNQPQHF. Combining the CDR3 with reference TRBV19 and TRBJ1-5 gives the whole variable domain DGGITQSPKYLFRKEGQNVTLSCEQNLNHDAMYWYRQDPGQGLRLIYYSQIVNDFQKGDIAEGYSVSREKKESFPLTVTSAQKNPTAFYLCASSAVDRVGNQPQHFGDGTRLSIL.

The CDR3 DNA follows: TGCAGCGTGCCCCACTCCGGGACTAAAGAGACCCAGTACTTC. This encodes CSVPHSGTKETQYF. This sequence joins TRBV29-1 and TRBJ2-5, with 7 nucleotides matching TRBD2. Per germline, CDR1 SQVTM and CDR2 ANQGSEA. This CDR3 comprises 14 residues. Unmatched junction bases numbered 10, after V lost 6 bases and J lost 3 bases.

The gene calls are TRBV5-1 and TRBJ1-2; TRBD1 agrees at 7 bases. The germline V gene encodes CDR1 SGHRS and CDR2 YFSETQ. V was pared by 4 bases and J by 4 bases, with 7 bases of the junction left unmatched. This CDR3 has 14 residues. CDR3: CASSPRQGPYGYTF. The DNA of the CDR3 is TGCGCCAGCAGCCCTAGACAGGGACCCTATGGCTACACCTTC.

The chain recombines TRBV3-1 with TRBJ2-5, with 9 nucleotides matching TRBD2. With V trimmed by 5 bases and J by 5 bases, 9 bases remained unmatched. Germline V CDR1 and CDR2: LGHDT, YNNKEL (reference sequence). The CDR3 consists of 15 residues. This CDR3 is CASSSGAGGPETQYF. The CDR3 DNA follows: TGTGCCAGCAGCTCCGGGGCGGGAGGGCCGGAGACCCAGTACTTC.

The chain couples TRBV12-3 or TRBV12-4 to TRBJ2-3, with 9 bases matching TRBD1. This CDR3 has 15 residues. V shed 6 bases, J shed 1 base, and the junction held 5 bases outside the gene matches. Here the CDR3 DNA reads TGTGCCAGCAGGGGACAGGGACTTGGCACAGATACGCAGTATTTT. Its protein product is CASRGQGLGTDTQYF.

This clonotype was counted many times. The junction differs from germline at one of its ends, possibly a read error. The chain combines TRBV7-7 with TRBJ2-5, with D unresolved. CDR3 length: 13 amino acids. Germline CDR1 is SSHAT and CDR2 is FNYEAQ (reference sequence). CDR3 nucleotides: TGTGCTAGCAGCTTGTACAGTCAAGAGACCCAGTACTTC. This gives the protein CASSLYSQETQYF.

This clonotype showed up just a few times. J is TRBJ2-3 and V is TRBV7-9; the D call may be TRBD1 or TRBD2 (5 bases each). V was clipped by 5 bases and J by 14 bases, with 20 bases between them. Germline CDR1 SEHNR, CDR2 FQNEAQ (reference sequence). The CDR3 extends over 13 amino acids. The CDR3 DNA reads TGTGCCAGCAGCATAGACGGCCCCGGGGCCCGGTATTTT. Translation gives CASSIDGPGARYF.

A few counts support this clonotype. The chain recombines TRBV5-6 with TRBJ2-5; tentative D call: TRBD2 (6 bases). CDR3 size: 14 residues. Trimming pared 3 bases from V and 5 bases from J, leaving 14 bases between. Germline V gene sequence: CDR1 SGHDT, CDR2 YYEEEE. Here the CDR3 DNA reads TGTGCCAGCAGCTCAAACACGGAGGGGGAGACCCAGTACTTC. Amino acids: CASSSNTEGETQYF.

The rearrangement uses TRBV15 and TRBJ1-5; D gene ambiguous. With 5 bases removed from V and 5 bases from J, the gap between germline ends came to 16 bases. CDR1 is LNHNV, CDR2 YYDKDF, per germline (reference sequence). The CDR3 loop spans 15 amino acids. The CDR3 region is CATSWIRSQDQPQHF. The CDR3 bases are TGTGCCACCAGCTGGATAAGGAGCCAAGATCAGCCCCAGCATTTT.

The chain carries TRBV6-5 and TRBJ2-3, with TRBD2 identical over 8 bases. Germline V gives CDR1 MNHEY, CDR2 SVGAGI. The CDR3 contains 16 residues. J lost 3 bases, V lost 0 bases, and 5 bases had no gene match. This CDR3 is CASSYSSGGPTDTQYF. The CDR3 bases are TGTGCCAGCAGTTACTCGTCGGGGGGGCCGACAGATACGCAGTATTTT.

This clonotype appeared a few times. The chain recombines TRBV4-2 with TRBJ1-3; D gene ambiguous. Germline V lookup: CDR1 LGHNA, CDR2 YNFKEQ. The CDR3 totals 17 residues. The germline V and J ends were trimmed by 4 bases and 0 bases, with 16 bases remaining between them. The CDR3 region is CASSLEMMGSSGNTIYF. DNA of the CDR3: TGTGCCAGCAGCCTTGAAATGATGGGGAGCTCTGGAAACACCATATATTTT.

This clonotype was detected ten times or more. The genes are TRBV7-2 and TRBJ2-5, with 7 positions matching TRBD2. The V segment lost 1 base and the J segment 7 bases; nucleotides outside the gene matches: 6. In germline, CDR1 is SGHTA, CDR2 FQGNSA. The CDR3 is 14 amino acids. CDR3 DNA sequence: TGTGCCAGCAGCTTAGGATGGGGGGAGGGGACCCAGTACTTC. It is translated as CASSLGWGEGTQYF.